Below are 20 T cell receptor beta chains sequenced from a single sample in a study of cytomegalovirus exposure and HLA in healthy donors. Researchers ran the PCR with 60 Vbeta and 13 Jbeta primers. Sequencing used immunoSEQ multiplex PCR; TCRdb keeps in-frame clones, though not all of them. This sample has roughly 150,000 clones; under 70% occur once, and the top ten carry less than 3.5%. The material sequenced was PBMCs. The receptors derive from a woman in her twenties or thirties in good health and CMV-seropositive.

The V and J genes are TRBV5-1 and TRBJ1-1; D unclear. The CDR3 loop spans 16 amino acids. Trimming pared 1 base from V and 1 base from J, leaving 14 bases between. CDR1 is SGHRS and CDR2 is YFSETQ in the germline V gene. DNA for the CDR3: TGCGCCAGCAGCTTGTTCCCCGGCCCAGGGAACACTGAAGCTTTCTTT. It is translated as CASSLFPGPGNTEAFF.

This clone was picked up a small number of times. This rearrangement joins TRBV4-2 to TRBJ1-2; D remains ambiguous. Per germline, CDR1 LGHNA and CDR2 YNFKEQ. The CDR3 extends over 13 amino acids. V was trimmed by 0 bases and J by 6 bases, leaving 8 bases between them. CDR3 loop: CASSQERGNGYTF. The CDR3 nucleotides are TGTGCCAGCAGCCAAGAAAGAGGGAATGGCTACACCTTC.

The chain joins TRBV11-2 to TRBJ1-1; D not certain. The CDR3 extends over 13 amino acids. Trimming removed 4 bases from V and 0 bases from J, with 6 bases in between. The germline V gene encodes CDR1 SGHAT and CDR2 FQNNGV. The CDR3 nucleotides are TGTGCCAGCAGCTCGGGTCTGAACACTGAAGCTTTCTTT. It is translated as CASSSGLNTEAFF.

This clone appeared a few times. The chain joins TRBV5-8 to TRBJ2-7, with 8 bases matching TRBD1. The CDR3 consists of 16 residues. In germline, CDR1 is SGHTS, CDR2 YDEGEE. Trimming at V came to 1 base and at J to 4 bases, leaving 10 bases not matched to a gene. The CDR3 coding sequence is TGTGCCAGCAGCTTGTCCACGATGCAGGGGGCATACGAGCAGTACTTC. This encodes CASSLSTMQGAYEQYF.

The chain couples TRBV9 to TRBJ2-7; D is perhaps TRBD1 (5 bases). Germline V CDR1 and CDR2: SGDLS, YYNGEE. Deletions cut 0 bases from V and 0 bases from J, with 10 bases between. This CDR3 has 15 residues. CDR3 bases: TGTGCCAGCAGCGTAGGGTCCAGGGTCTCCTACGAGCAGTACTTC. Its translation is CASSVGSRVSYEQYF.

This clone was recorded once. The rearrangement uses TRBV28 and TRBJ1-2; possibly TRBD1 for D (6 bases). The ends were cut back, 5 bases at V and 4 bases at J, with 23 bases in the middle. Germline values: CDR1 MDHEN, CDR2 SYDVKM. The CDR3 extends over 17 amino acids. In nucleotides, the CDR3 is TGTGCCAGCAGTAGACAAGGACAGCCCGGCGTTACCTATGGCTACACCTTC. Translating it yields CASSRQGQPGVTYGYTF.

The rearrangement joins TRBV7-8 to TRBJ1-2; no reliable D call. V was pared by 5 bases and J by 5 bases, with 9 bases between. The CDR3 has 12 amino acids. CDR1 is SGHVS, CDR2 FQNEAQ, per germline. The CDR3 sequence is CASSPQDYGYTF. The CDR3 nucleotides read TGTGCCAGCAGCCCGCAGGATTATGGCTACACCTTC.

As to this clone: This probably arose from a read error, given a far larger clone one base away. The chain uses TRBV25-1 and TRBJ1-1, with a weak D call TRBD1 (5 bases). Germline-derived CDR1 and CDR2 are MGHDK and SYGVNS. Trimming left V 5 bases short and J 1 base short, with 5 bases between. This CDR3 contains 12 residues. CDR3 region: CASSTGNTEAFF. The CDR3 coding sequence is TGTGCCAGCAGTACAGGGAACACTGAAGCTTTCTTT. The full variable domain, rest sourced from reference TRBV25-1 and TRBJ1-1, is EADIYQTPRYLVIGTGKKITLECSQTMGHDKMYWYQQDPGMELHLIHYSYGVNSTEKGDLSSESTVSRIRTEHFPLTLESARPSHTSQYLCASSTGNTEAFFGQGTRLTVV.

This clone was seen only a few times. The chain combines TRBV5-1 with TRBJ2-7; TRBD2 is a possible D gene (7 bases). This CDR3 has 15 residues. CDR1 and CDR2 from the germline V gene are SGHRS and YFSETQ. V shed 0 bases and J shed 3 bases, with 13 bases lying between them. The CDR3 spells CASSLARGGVYEQYF. Here the CDR3 DNA reads TGCGCCAGCAGCTTGGCTAGGGGGGGGGTCTACGAGCAGTACTTC. Using reference TRBV5-1 and TRBJ2-7 for the parts outside the CDR3, the full variable domain is KAGVTQTPRYLIKTRGQQVTLSCSPISGHRSVSWYQQTPGQGLQFLFEYFSETQRNKGNFPGRFSGRQFSNSRSEMNVSTLELGDSALYLCASSLARGGVYEQYFGPGTRLTVT.

The chain joins TRBV2 to TRBJ2-3, with D unclear. Germline V gives CDR1 SNHLY, CDR2 FYNNEI. The CDR3 runs 15 residues. V was clipped by 2 bases and J by 4 bases, with 13 bases between them. This CDR3 reads CASSESQVNSDTQYF. The CDR3 DNA is TGTGCCAGCAGTGAAAGCCAAGTGAATTCAGATACGCAGTATTTT.

In this sample, this clone turned up a few times. The rearrangement uses TRBV10-3 and TRBJ1-1; 8 nucleotides align to TRBD1. Germline CDR1 and CDR2: ENHRY and SYGVKD. This CDR3 comprises 17 residues. V lost 3 bases, J lost 0 bases, and 9 bases stayed unmatched. The CDR3 is CAISDLVQGAMNTEAFF. CDR3 DNA sequence: TGTGCCATCAGTGATCTTGTGCAGGGGGCTATGAACACTGAAGCTTTCTTT.

This chain joins TRBV5-1 and TRBJ2-3, with TRBD2 as a possible D gene (5 bases). The CDR3 is 14 residues long. Germline lookup yields CDR1 SGHRS and CDR2 YFSETQ. Trimming took 0 bases from V and 5 from J, leaving 10 bases between them. CDR3 bases: TGCGCCAGCAGCTTGGCGGGTGCGGGAGATACGCAGTATTTT. It specifies CASSLAGAGDTQYF.

The chain has TRBV5-1 and TRBJ2-5; 7 bases agree with TRBD1. The J call is in doubt because the DNA end fits TRBJ2-7 better. Germline CDR1 is SGHRS and CDR2 is YFSETQ. The CDR3 runs to 13 residues. The CDR3 DNA reads as TGCGCCAGCAGCTTAAGACAGGGCAACGAGCAGTACTTC. Amino acid sequence: CASSLRQGNEQYF.

The chain joins TRBV18 to TRBJ1-1; the match to TRBD1 covers 7 bases. V gave up 4 bases and J gave up 2 bases; unmatched junction bases: 7. This CDR3 comprises 15 residues. Looked up from germline, CDR1 is KGHSH and CDR2 is LQKENI. As DNA, the CDR3 is TGTGCCAGCTCACTACAGACAGGGAGTAACACTGAAGCTTTCTTT. Residues: CASSLQTGSNTEAFF.

The chain has TRBV2 and TRBJ1-5; D is uncertain. Germline V CDR1 and CDR2: SNHLY, FYNNEI. The V and J ends lost 3 bases and 3 bases respectively, with 3 bases between them. There are 12 residues in the CDR3. CDR3 sequence reads: CASSDLNQPQHF. In DNA, the CDR3 is TGTGCCAGCAGTGACCTCAATCAGCCCCAGCATTTT.

V usage is TRBV28 and J usage is TRBJ1-2; no reliable D call. Germline V gene sequence: CDR1 MDHEN, CDR2 SYDVKM. V lost 3 bases, J lost 4 bases, and 12 bases lay in between. This CDR3 has 14 residues. The CDR3 reads CASSLQALSYGYTF. The CDR3 region has the DNA TGTGCCAGCAGTTTGCAGGCCTTATCCTATGGCTACACCTTC.

V gene TRBV27 combines with J gene TRBJ2-1; perhaps TRBD2 as D (6 bases). This CDR3 spans 16 amino acids. V lost 2 bases and J 3 bases, leaving 14 bases between the germline ends. The germline V gene encodes CDR1 MNHEY and CDR2 SMNVEV (reference sequence). The CDR3 region is CASSLRSRGGYNEQFF. DNA of the CDR3: TGTGCCAGCAGTTTAAGGAGTCGGGGAGGCTACAATGAGCAGTTCTTC.

In regard to this clone: Other nucleotide sequences from this sample produce the same CDR3. The J gene is TRBJ1-5, the V gene TRBV6-1, with 7 bases aligning to TRBD1. The V segment lost 0 bases and the J segment 4 bases; nucleotides outside the gene matches: 6. Germline V gene data show CDR1 as MNHNS and CDR2 as SASEGT. The CDR3 runs to 16 residues. CDR3 region: CASSEARGTVNQPQHF. The CDR3 region has the DNA TGTGCCAGCAGTGAAGCGCGCGGGACAGTGAATCAGCCCCAGCATTTT.

J is TRBJ2-2 and V is TRBV9; 12 bases line up with TRBD2. Germline CDR1 reads SGDLS; CDR2 reads YYNGEE. The CDR3 extends over 16 amino acids. With 3 bases clipped from V and 6 bases from J, the junction kept 6 bases outside the gene matches. CDR3 DNA sequence: TGTGCCAGCAGCGCACGGACTAGCGGGGTCGCCGGGGAGCTGTTTTTT. As protein: CASSARTSGVAGELFF.

The rearrangement uses TRBV7-9 and TRBJ2-1, with 9 bases that match TRBD2. V lost 5 bases to trimming and J lost 3 bases; unmatched junction nucleotides: 8. This CDR3 spans 16 amino acids. Germline CDR1 reads SEHNR; CDR2 reads FQNEAQ (reference sequence). The CDR3 DNA sequence: TGTGCCAGCAGCCGATATAGCGGGAGCAACTACAATGAGCAGTTCTTC. It translates to CASSRYSGSNYNEQFF.